This TCR beta chain originates from a study of cytomegalovirus exposure and HLA in healthy donors. As for the study in general: T cells numbering about 179 million yielded fewer than 140 million unique TCR beta sequences in an earlier analysis.

With respect to this clone: The antigen remains undetermined.

The CDR3 sequence is 17 residues long. Germline values: CDR1 LNHDA, CDR2 SQIVND (reference sequence). The V gene end was trimmed by 4 bases and the J gene end by 1 base; junction bases not matched to a gene: 9. Primers for the PCR totalled 60 Vbeta and 13 Jbeta. Only in-frame clones appear in the TCRdb table, and some are missing; sequencing was by immunoSEQ multiplex PCR. The sample has about 120,000 clones, over 70% seen once; the top ten hold roughly 4%. Study observations and caveats: Rarity held for most TCR sequences, but there were some public TCRs that occurred in many donors.

Sequences were obtained from PBMCs. The rearrangement links TRBV19 to TRBJ1-2, with 10 bases aligning to TRBD1. The TCR sequence derives from a young man in good health and CMV-seropositive. This CDR3 reads CASSRGQGRSNNYGYTF. As DNA, the CDR3 is TGTGCCAGTAGTAGGGGACAGGGGAGGAGTAATAACTATGGCTACACCTTC.